This paragraph reports one T cell receptor (delta chain). Antigen: not known. The protein recorded in TCRdb matches a much larger clone and deviates from this DNA's translation at residue 10, suggesting a read error; the protein here is obtained by translating the DNA. TCRdb fed the multiplex PCR reads into CATT to redo clone calling. The data show some 1,700 delta-chain clones, 2.5% to 3% seen once. This CDR3 has 12 amino acids. The germline V gene has CDR1 GEAIGNYY and CDR2 EKD. This record comes from a study of gamma delta lymphoproliferative disorders and STAT genes. The study's findings and limits: Gamma repertoires grouped patients separately from controls; delta repertoires showed no separation.

Sequencing used genomic DNA taken from PBMCs of patients and controls. The control group comprised age- and sex-matched healthy adult blood donors. The rearrangement uses TRDV2 and TRDJ1, with D unclear. The TCR comes from a human donor in good health. Sample: blood. CDR3 sequence: CACDTSTDKPIF. For the CDR3, the DNA is TGCGCCTGTGACACCTCGACCGATAAACCCATCTTT.